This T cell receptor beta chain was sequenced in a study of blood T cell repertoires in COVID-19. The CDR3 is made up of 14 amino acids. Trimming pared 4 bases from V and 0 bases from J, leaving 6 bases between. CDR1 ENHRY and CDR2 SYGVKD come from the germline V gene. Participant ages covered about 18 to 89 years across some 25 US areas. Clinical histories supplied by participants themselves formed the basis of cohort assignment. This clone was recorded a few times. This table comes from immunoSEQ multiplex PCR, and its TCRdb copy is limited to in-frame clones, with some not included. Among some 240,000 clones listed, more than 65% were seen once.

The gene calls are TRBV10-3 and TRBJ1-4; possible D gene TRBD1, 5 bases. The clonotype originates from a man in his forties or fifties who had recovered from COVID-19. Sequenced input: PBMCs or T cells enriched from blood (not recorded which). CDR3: CAISATATNEKLFF. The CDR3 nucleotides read TGTGCCATCAGTGCGACAGCAACTAATGAAAAACTGTTTTTT.